This TCR beta chain was captured in a study of blood T cells in healthy people across ages. V lost 5 bases and J lost 9, with 17 bases in between. This CDR3 is 14 amino acids long. Germline-derived CDR1 and CDR2 are DFQATT and SNEGSKA (reference sequence). A J-beta primer mix and a sample-barcoded 5' primer were used in a second PCR of roughly 6 to 11 cycles. At least 2.5 million CDR3-containing paired-end reads were obtained per sample. TCRdb re-called the 5' RACE reads through MiXCR, storing one row per CDR3 protein. The repertoire consists of fewer than 650,000 distinct CDR3 sequences, with about 27% occurring once and the leading ten covering approximately 3.6%. These sequences were also reported in another study, on T cells of mothers and their children. This second study says: Maternal samples each gave over 8 million TCR beta CDR3 reads, and child samples approximately 3 million each.

The material sequenced was blood. V usage is TRBV20-1 and J usage is TRBJ1-6, with D perhaps TRBD1 (5 bases). This TCR was recovered from a boy under 10 years old in good health. CDR3 nucleotides: TGCAGTGCTCCTACGGGACTACTAGGTTCACCCCTCCACTTT. Translated: CSAPTGLLGSPLHF.